This T cell receptor (beta chain) was sequenced during a study of blood T cell repertoires in COVID-19. At the level of the study: COVID-19 samples, acute and convalescent, were from the United States, Italy and Spain. PBMCs, B-cell-depleted T cells, or T cells provided the cDNA or gDNA that made up the material.

CDR3 length: 15 residues. V was clipped by 4 bases and J by 3 bases; unmatched bases: 3. The germline gives CDR1 LNHDA, CDR2 SQIVND (reference sequence). In the original workflow: The assay estimated nucleated cells by amplifying reference gene primers. This table comes from immunoSEQ multiplex PCR, and its TCRdb copy is limited to in-frame clones, with some not included. V and J calls and clone size are copied from that table; D and trimming were computed from the DNA. The data contain under 300,000 clones, 88% of them singletons. The rearrangement joins TRBV19 to TRBJ1-4, with 9 positions matching TRBD1. The sequence was obtained from a woman aged 35 to 49 who had recovered from COVID-19. Sequencing was carried out using peripheral blood. The CDR3 nucleotides read TGTGCCAGTAGTACCTGGACAGGGGCTAATGAAAAACTGTTTTTT. It encodes CASSTWTGANEKLFF.